The source of this T cell receptor beta chain is a study of identical twins. Study results and limitations: Rather than following the same donors, the conclusions depended on cross-sectional statistical analysis.

One entry per CDR3 protein results from TCRdb running MiXCR on the 5' RACE reads. This table has about 240,000 distinct CDR3 sequences, more than 9.5% appearing once. V shed 1 base and J 4 bases; nucleotides not matched to a gene: 2. The CDR3 is made up of 15 amino acids. CDR1 SGHRS and CDR2 YFSETQ come from the germline V gene. Many counts were recorded for this clonotype. Its specificity is not known. The same sample was also used in a study of yellow fever vaccine responses in identical twins. In that study: After vaccination, twins' T cell response reportedly seemed partly convergent, partly personalized.

The TCR sequence derives from a woman in her late teens or twenties in good health. This chain uses TRBV5-1 with TRBJ2-3; TRBD2 aligns across 11 bases. The sequenced material came from memory (CD45RO+) T cells sorted from blood. Written as DNA, the CDR3 is TGCGCCAGCAGCTTGAGGGGACTAGCGGCAGATACGCAGTATTTT. Translated, it gives CASSLRGLAADTQYF. Full variable domain (missing parts from reference TRBV5-1 and TRBJ2-3): KAGVTQTPRYLIKTRGQQVTLSCSPISGHRSVSWYQQTPGQGLQFLFEYFSETQRNKGNFPGRFSGRQFSNSRSEMNVSTLELGDSALYLCASSLRGLAADTQYFGPGTRLTVL.